This T cell receptor (beta chain) emerged from a study of cytomegalovirus exposure and HLA in healthy donors. This clone was counted between two and nine times. No antigen is known for it. From germline, CDR1 is MNHEY and CDR2 SVGAGI. The ends were cut back, 8 bases at V and 7 bases at J, with 15 bases in the middle. The CDR3 has 14 amino acids. Whereas donors were nominally healthy upon sampling, unrecorded immune exposures were probable. Whole-study results and caveats: Across all donors, roughly uniform sequencing depth was an assumption of the presence/absence analyses.

Use of 60 Vbeta and 13 Jbeta primers characterized the PCR. Here immunoSEQ multiplex PCR was the method, and the copy in TCRdb shows in-frame clones only, minus some. The sample yields approximately 150,000 clones, roughly 80% seen once. Sample: PBMCs. The chain carries TRBV6-5 and TRBJ1-6; a weak D match, TRBD1 (6 bases). This sequence was found in a middle-aged man in good health and CMV-seronegative. The CDR3 sequence: CASGGRGRNSPLHF. In DNA form, the CDR3 reads TGTGCCAGCGGGGGGCGGGGGCGAAATTCACCCCTCCACTTT.